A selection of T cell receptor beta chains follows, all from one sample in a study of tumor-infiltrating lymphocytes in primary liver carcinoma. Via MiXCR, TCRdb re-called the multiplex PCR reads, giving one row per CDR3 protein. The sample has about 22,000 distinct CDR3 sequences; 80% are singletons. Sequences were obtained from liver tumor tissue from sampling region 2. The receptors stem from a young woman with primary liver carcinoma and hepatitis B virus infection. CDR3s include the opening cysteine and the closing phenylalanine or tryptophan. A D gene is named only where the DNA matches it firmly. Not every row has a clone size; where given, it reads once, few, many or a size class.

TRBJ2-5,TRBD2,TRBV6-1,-,TGTGTCAGCAGTTTTTGCGGGAGATCAGAGGCCCAGTATTTC,CVSSFCGRSEAQYF
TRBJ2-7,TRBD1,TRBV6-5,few,TGTACTAGCAGTCGTGGACAGGGGCTATCAACCTACGAGCAGTACTTC,CTSSRGQGLSTYEQYF
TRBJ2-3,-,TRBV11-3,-,TGTGCCACTCGCTACACAGATATGCAGTATTTT,CATRYTDMQYF
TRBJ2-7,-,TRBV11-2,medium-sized,TGTGCCAGCAGCTTAACCGACGGAGCCTACGAGCAGTACTTC,CASSLTDGAYEQYF
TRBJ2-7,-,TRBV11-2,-,TGTGCCAGCAGCTTAGAAAAGGGGAACTCCTACGAGCAGTACTTC,CASSLEKGNSYEQYF
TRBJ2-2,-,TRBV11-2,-,TGTGCCAGCAGCCCCGATTCCCAATTGAATATCGGGGAGCTGTTTTTT,CASSPDSQLNIGELFF
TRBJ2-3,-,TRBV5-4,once,TGTGCCAGCAGCGTAGACGGACGCTATCCACCCACAGATACGCAGTATTTT,CASSVDGRYPPTDTQYF
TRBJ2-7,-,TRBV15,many,TGTGCCACCAGCAGAGCAGGCGAGCAGTACTTC,CATSRAGEQYF
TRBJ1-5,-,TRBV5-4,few,TGTGCCAGCAGGGCCGGGACATTACATCTGCCCCAGCATTTT,CASRAGTLHLPQHF
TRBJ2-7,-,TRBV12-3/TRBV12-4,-,TGTGGCAGCAGTTTTTATTACGACTACGAGCAGTACTTC,CGSSFYYDYEQYF
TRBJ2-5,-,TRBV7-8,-,TGTGCCGGCAGCTTATTTCCATTACAGGGATACCAAGAGACCCAGTACTTC,CAGSLFPLQGYQETQYF
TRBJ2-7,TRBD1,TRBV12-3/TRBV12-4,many,TGTGCCAGTGCCCCGATGAGAGACAGGGGTTTAAGACCGAAAACCTACGAGCAGTACTTC,CASAPMRDRGLRPKTYEQYF
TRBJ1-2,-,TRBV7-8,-,TGTGCCAGCAGTTCCGGGGCAGGGCTTTATGGCTATACCTTC,CASSSGAGLYGYTF
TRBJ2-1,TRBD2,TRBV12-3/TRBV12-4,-,TGTGCCGGCAGCCTGTCAGGGACTAGCGGACTCGAGCACTTCTTC,CAGSLSGTSGLEHFF
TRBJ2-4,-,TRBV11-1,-,TGTGTCACCAGCTTAGCCGGGACGGGTTATGGCATTCAGTACTTC,CVTSLAGTGYGIQYF
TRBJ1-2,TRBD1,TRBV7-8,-,TGTACCAGCAACTTAGACAGGGGGGTCCTCTATGGCTACACCTTC,CTSNLDRGVLYGYTF
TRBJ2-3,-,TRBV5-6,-,TGCGCCAGCAGCTTGAAGGCAGATACGCAGTATTTT,CASSLKADTQYF
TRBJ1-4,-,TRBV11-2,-,TGTGTCAGCAGTCCCTGGGGGGGAAGACTGTTTTTT,CVSSPWGGRLFF
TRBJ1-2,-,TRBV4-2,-,TGTGCCAGCAGCCAAGTTTCTCTAGGCCGACGAAGCTATGGCTACACCTTC,CASSQVSLGRRSYGYTF
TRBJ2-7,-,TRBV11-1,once,TGTGCCAGCGGCTTAGCGACAGCCTTCTACGAGCCGTACTTC,CASGLATAFYEPYF
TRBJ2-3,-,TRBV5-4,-,TGTGCCAGCAGCGTAGACGGACATCCTCCACCCACGGATACGCATTATTTT,CASSVDGHPPPTDTHYF